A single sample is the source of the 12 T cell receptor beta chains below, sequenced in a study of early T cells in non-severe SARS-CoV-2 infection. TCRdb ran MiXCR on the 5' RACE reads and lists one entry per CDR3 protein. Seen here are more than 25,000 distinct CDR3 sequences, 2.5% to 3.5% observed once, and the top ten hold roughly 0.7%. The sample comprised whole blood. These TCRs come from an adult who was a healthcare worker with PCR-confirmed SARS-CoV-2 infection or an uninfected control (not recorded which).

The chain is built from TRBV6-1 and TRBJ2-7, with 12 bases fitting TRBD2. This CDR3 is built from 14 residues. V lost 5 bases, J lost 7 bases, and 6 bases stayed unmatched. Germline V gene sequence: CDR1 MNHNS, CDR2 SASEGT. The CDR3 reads CASSYGLAGYEQYV. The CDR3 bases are TGTGCCAGCAGTTATGGACTAGCGGGGTATGAGCAGTACGTC.

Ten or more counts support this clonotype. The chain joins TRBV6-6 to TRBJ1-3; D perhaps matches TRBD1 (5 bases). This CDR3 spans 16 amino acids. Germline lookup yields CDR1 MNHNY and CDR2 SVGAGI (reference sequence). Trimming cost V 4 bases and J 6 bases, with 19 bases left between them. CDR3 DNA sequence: TGTGCCAGCAGTTTCCATCTTTTGACAGAGCTAAACACCATATATTTT. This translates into CASSFHLLTELNTIYF.

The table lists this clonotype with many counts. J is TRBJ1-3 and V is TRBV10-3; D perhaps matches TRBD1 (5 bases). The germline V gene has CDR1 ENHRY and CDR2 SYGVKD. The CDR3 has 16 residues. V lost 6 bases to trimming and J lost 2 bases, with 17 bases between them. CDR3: CAISGGEGATGNTIYF. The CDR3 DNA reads TGTGCCATCAGCGGAGGAGAAGGGGCCACTGGAAACACCATATATTTT.

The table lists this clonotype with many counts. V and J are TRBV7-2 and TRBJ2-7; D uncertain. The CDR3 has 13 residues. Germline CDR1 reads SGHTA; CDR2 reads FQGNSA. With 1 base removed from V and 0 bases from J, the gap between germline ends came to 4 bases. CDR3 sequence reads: CASSLGVSYEQYV. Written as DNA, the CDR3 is TGTGCCAGCAGCTTAGGTGTCTCCTACGAGCAGTACGTC.

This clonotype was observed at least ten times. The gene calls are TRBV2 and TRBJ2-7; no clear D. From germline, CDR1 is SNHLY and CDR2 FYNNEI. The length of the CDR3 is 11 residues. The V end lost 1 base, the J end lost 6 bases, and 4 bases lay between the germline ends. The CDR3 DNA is TGTGCCAGCAGTGAAGTCCCCGAGCAGTACGTC. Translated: CASSEVPEQYV.

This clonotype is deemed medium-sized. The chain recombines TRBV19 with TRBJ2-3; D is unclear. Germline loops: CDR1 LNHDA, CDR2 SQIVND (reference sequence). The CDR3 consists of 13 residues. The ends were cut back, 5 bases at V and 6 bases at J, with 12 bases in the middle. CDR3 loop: CASSVAPPDTQYF. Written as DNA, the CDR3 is TGTGCCAGTAGTGTGGCCCCCCCGGATACGCAGTATTTT.

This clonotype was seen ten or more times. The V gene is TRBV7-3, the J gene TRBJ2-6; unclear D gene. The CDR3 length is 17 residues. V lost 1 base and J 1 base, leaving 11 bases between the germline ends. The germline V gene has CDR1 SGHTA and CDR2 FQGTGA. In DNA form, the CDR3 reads TGTGCCAGCAGCTTAAGCGCGACCTCATCTGGGGCCAACGTCCTGACTTTC. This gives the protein CASSLSATSSGANVLTF.

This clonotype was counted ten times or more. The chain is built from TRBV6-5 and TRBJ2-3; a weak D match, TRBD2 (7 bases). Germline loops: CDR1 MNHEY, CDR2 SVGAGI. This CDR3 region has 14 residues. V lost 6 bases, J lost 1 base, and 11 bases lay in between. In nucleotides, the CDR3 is TGTGCCAGCAGGGAGGGGGGGGGCACAGATACGCAGTATTTT. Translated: CASREGGGTDTQYF.

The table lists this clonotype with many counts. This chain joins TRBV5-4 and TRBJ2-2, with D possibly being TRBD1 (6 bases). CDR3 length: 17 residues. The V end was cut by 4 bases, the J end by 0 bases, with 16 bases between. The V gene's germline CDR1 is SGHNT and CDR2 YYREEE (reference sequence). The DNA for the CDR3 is TGTGCCAGCAGCCCCGCAGGGACAAATGCGAACACCGGGGAGCTGTTTTTT. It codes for CASSPAGTNANTGELFF.

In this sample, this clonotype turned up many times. For the CDR3, the DNA is TGTGCCACCAGTGATAGCATGCGAGGGGGCCAAGAGACCCAGTACTTC. Protein product: CATSDSMRGGQETQYF. The chain employs TRBV24-1 and TRBJ2-5; tentative D call: TRBD1 (6 bases). V was pared by 3 bases and J by 1 base, with 14 bases between. The CDR3 is made up of 16 amino acids. The germline CDR1 and CDR2 sequences are KGHDR and SFDVKD.

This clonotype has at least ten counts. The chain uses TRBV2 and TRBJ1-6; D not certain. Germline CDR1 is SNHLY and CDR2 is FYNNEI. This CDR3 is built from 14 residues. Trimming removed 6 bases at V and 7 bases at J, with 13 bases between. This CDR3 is CASRRATENSPLHF. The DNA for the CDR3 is TGTGCCAGCAGGCGGGCGACTGAAAATTCACCCCTCCACTTT.

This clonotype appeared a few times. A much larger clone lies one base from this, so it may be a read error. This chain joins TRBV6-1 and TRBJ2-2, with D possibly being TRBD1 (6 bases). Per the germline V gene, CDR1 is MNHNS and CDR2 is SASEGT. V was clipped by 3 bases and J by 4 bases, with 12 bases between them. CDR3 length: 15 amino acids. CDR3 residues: CASSDANRATGELFF. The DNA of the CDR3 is TGTGCCAGCAGTGATGCGAACAGGGCCACCGGGGAGCTGTTTTTT.